This T cell receptor beta chain was identified during a study of T-cell memory formation after mild COVID-19. This clonotype was seen many times. The CDR3 is 13 amino acids. The ends lost 4 bases at V and 7 bases at J; junction bases unmatched: 3. Germline V gene sequence: CDR1 MNHEY, CDR2 SMNVEV (reference sequence). TCRdb called the 5' RACE reads again in MiXCR, with one record for every CDR3 protein. Of about 560,000 distinct CDR3 sequences in the sample, roughly a fifth are singletons; the top ten hold roughly 8.3%. The sequencing sample was made of PBMCs or a T cell subset sorted from them (not recorded which). This rearrangement joins TRBV27 to TRBJ1-5; TRBD1 aligns across 8 bases. The TCR originated in an adult woman who had mild COVID-19 (a few samples of this study predate the infection). Cell type and time point are not known. CDR3: CASSSDRGQPQHF. DNA of the CDR3: TGTGCCAGCAGTTCCGACAGGGGCCAGCCCCAGCATTTT.